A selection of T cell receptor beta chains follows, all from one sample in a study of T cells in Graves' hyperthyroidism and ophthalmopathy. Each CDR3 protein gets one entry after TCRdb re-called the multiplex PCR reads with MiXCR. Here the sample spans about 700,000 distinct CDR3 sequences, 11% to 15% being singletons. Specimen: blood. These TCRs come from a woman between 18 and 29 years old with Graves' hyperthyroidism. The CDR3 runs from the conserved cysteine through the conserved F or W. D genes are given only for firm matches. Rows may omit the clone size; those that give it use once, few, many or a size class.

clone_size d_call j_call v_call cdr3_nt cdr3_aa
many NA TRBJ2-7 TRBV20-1 TGCAGTGCTAGATCTAACGAGCAGTACTTC CSARSNEQYF
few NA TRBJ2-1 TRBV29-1 TGCAGCGTCCGAACGCCGGACAGCTACAATGAGCAGTTCTTC CSVRTPDSYNEQFF
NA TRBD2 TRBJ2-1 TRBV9 TGTGCCAGCAGCGTAGCTAGCGGGACTAGCGGGAGGGTCGGTGGTGAGCAGTTCTTC CASSVASGTSGRVGGEQFF
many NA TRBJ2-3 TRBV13 TGTGCCAGCAGCCCGGTCGGTAGGGGTAAATCTAGCACAGATACGCAGTATTTT CASSPVGRGKSSTDTQYF
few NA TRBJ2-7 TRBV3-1 TGTGCCAGCAGCCAAGGATCCTGGGGGGAGAGGTACGAGCAGTACTTC CASSQGSWGERYEQYF
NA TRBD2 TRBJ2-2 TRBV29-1 TGCAGCGCCACGGACGGGGGGTACGCCGGGGAGCTGTTTTTT CSATDGGYAGELFF
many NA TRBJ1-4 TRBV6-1 TGTGCCAGCAGTTCCCCCCGGATGGGTAGTGAAAAACTGTTTTTT CASSSPRMGSEKLFF
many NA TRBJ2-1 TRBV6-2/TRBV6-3 TGTGCCAGCAGTCAGGGACCATTGGGGATGCTTGAGCAGTTCTTC CASSQGPLGMLEQFF
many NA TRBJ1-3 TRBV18 TGTGCCAGCTCACCACCGGACCGATTCTACTCTGGAAACACCATATATTTT CASSPPDRFYSGNTIYF
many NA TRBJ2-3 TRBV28 TGTGCCAGCAGTTTGGCGAAATATGCGCAGTATTTT CASSLAKYAQYF
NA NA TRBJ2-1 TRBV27 TGTGCCAGCAGTTACTACAAGTACAATGAGCAGTTCTTC CASSYYKYNEQFF
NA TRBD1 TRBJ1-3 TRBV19 TGTGCCAGTAGTCCTCTGGACAGGAACTCTGGAAACACCATATATTTT CASSPLDRNSGNTIYF
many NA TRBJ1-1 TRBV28 TGTGCCAGCAGTTTAGGAGAGACTGAAGCTTTCTTT CASSLGETEAFF
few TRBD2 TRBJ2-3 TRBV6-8 TGTGCCAGCAGTTACTCGTTGGCTAGCGGGAGTTCGGATACGCAGTATTTT CASSYSLASGSSDTQYF
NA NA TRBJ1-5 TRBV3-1 TGTGCCAGCAGTCTGGACAGTAGCCGCAATCAGCCCCAGCATTTT CASSLDSSRNQPQHF
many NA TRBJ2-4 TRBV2 TGTGCCAGCAGTGATCCCGGCATTCAGTACTTC CASSDPGIQYF
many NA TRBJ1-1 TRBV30 TGTGCCTGGACCCGGTGGGCCAACACTGAAGCTTTCTTT CAWTRWANTEAFF
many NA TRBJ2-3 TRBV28 TGTGCCAGCAGCCTAACCCCCTGGAGGGCCAGCACAGATACGCAGTATTTT CASSLTPWRASTDTQYF
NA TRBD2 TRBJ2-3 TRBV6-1 TGTGCCAGCAGTTTCCGGACTAGCGGGCACACAGATACGCAGTATTTT CASSFRTSGHTDTQYF
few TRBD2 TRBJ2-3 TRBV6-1 TGTGCCAGCAGTGAATTATGGCCTAGCGGGAGGTCAGATACGCAGTATTTT CASSELWPSGRSDTQYF
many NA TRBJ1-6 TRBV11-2 TGTGCCAGCAGCTTGTTACAGGGCAACAGGAATTCACCCCTCCACTTT CASSLLQGNRNSPLHF
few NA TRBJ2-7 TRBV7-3 TGTGCCAGCAGCTCCGGGACTGTCGCCGACGAGCAGTACTTC CASSSGTVADEQYF
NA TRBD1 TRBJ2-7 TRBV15 TGTGCCACCAGCAGGCGACAGGGGGCTACCTACGAGCAGTACTTC CATSRRQGATYEQYF
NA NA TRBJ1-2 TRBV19 TGTGCCAGTACTAGCAGCATTAACTATGGCTACACCTTC CASTSSINYGYTF
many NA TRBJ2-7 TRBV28 TGTGCCAGCAGCTTAAAGGGGTACGAGCAGTACTTC CASSLKGYEQYF
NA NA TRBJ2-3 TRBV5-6 TGTGCCAGCAGCTGGCAACAGGGCCACGGGGTAGATACGCAGTATTTT CASSWQQGHGVDTQYF
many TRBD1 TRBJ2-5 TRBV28 TGTGCCAGCAGACCGGGACAGGAAGGGACCCAGTACTTC CASRPGQEGTQYF
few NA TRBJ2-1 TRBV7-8 TGTGCCAGCAGCTTGTTGACTATTTACAATGAGCAGTTCTTC CASSLLTIYNEQFF
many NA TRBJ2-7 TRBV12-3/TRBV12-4 TGTGCCAGCAGTTCCATAAAGACGGAAGTCTACGAGCAGTACTTC CASSSIKTEVYEQYF
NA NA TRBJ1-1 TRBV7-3 TGTGCCAGCAGCCAAGACAGATACACTGAAGCTTTCTTT CASSQDRYTEAFF
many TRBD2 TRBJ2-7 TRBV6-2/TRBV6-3 TGTGCCAGCAGCCCTATAGCGGGGGACGACGAGCAGTACTTC CASSPIAGDDEQYF
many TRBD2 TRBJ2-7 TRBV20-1 TGCAGTGCTAGAGATCGGGGGGCCTACGAGCAGTACTTC CSARDRGAYEQYF
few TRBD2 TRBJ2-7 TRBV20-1 TGCAGTGCCGTGGCGGGAGCCTACGAGCAGTACTTC CSAVAGAYEQYF
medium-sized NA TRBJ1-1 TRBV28 TGTGCCACCAAGCTATGGGTGGGCACTGAAGCTTTCTTT CATKLWVGTEAFF
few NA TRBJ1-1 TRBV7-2 TGTGCCAGCAGCTTTAGTAGAGATGCTGAAGCTTTCTTT CASSFSRDAEAFF
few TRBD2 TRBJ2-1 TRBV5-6 TGTGCCAGCAGCTTGACTAGCGGGAGAGGCTCCTACAATGAGCAGTTCTTC CASSLTSGRGSYNEQFF
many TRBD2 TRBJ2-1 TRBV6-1 TGTGCCAGCAGTGAAGCCGATCTAGCGGGAGTTCCGACCTACAATGAGCAGTTCTTC CASSEADLAGVPTYNEQFF
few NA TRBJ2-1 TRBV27 TGTGCCAGCAGTCCCTACCCGCAGGGGGGGCGAAATGAGCAGTTCTTC CASSPYPQGGRNEQFF
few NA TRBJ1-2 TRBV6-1 TGTGCCAGCACCCCTTTCGGGACGAACTATGGCTACACCTTC CASTPFGTNYGYTF
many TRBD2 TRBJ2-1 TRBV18 TGTGCCAGCTCACCATCAGGGCTAGCGGGGGTATACAATGAGCAGTTCTTC CASSPSGLAGVYNEQFF
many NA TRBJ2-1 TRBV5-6 TGTGCCAGCAGCTTGAGTTGGGTGGGGGTTACCGCCTACAATGAGCAGTTCTTC CASSLSWVGVTAYNEQFF
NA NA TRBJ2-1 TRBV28 TGTGCCAGCAGCTCCAAGTTGGGCACCTACAATGAGCAGTTCTTC CASSSKLGTYNEQFF
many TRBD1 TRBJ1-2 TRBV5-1 TGCGCCAGCAGCCCTACCGGGACAGCGAATGGCTACACCTTC CASSPTGTANGYTF
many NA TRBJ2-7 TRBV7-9 TGTGCCAGCAGCTCCCGCCCTGACAACTCCTACGAGCAGTACTTC CASSSRPDNSYEQYF
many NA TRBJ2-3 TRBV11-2 TGTGCCAGCAGCTTAGGACAGAGACGCACAGATACGCAGTATTTT CASSLGQRRTDTQYF
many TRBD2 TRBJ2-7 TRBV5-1 TGCGCCAGCAGCCCAATAGCGGGAGTGTCCTACGAGCAGTACTTC CASSPIAGVSYEQYF
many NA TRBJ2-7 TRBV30 TGTGCCTGGAGCCCGACTTTCTACGAGCAGTACTTC CAWSPTFYEQYF